Each of the 11 T cell receptor beta chains below was sequenced from the same sample in a study of shared clonotypes between healthy human individuals. Repertoires were generated with immunoSEQ multiplex PCR, while TCRdb's copy carries only in-frame clones and drops some. The repertoire includes under 200,000 clones, just under 95% of them detected once, and about 0.067% sits in the top ten. The specimen was naive CD4+ T cells sorted from blood. This sample's subset: CD45RA+ positively selected. Receptors originate from a woman aged 25 to 39 in good health.

This chain uses TRBV29-1 with TRBJ2-4; D gene unclear. V was shortened by 6 bases and J by 0 bases, with 9 bases between the two germline ends. This CDR3 has 13 residues. Germline V CDR1 and CDR2: SQVTM, ANQGSEA. In DNA form, the CDR3 reads TGCAGCGTCCAGTTGAGAGCCAAAAACATTCAGTACTTC. Translating gives CSVQLRAKNIQYF.

The chain links TRBV5-6 to TRBJ2-7; the match to TRBD1 covers 11 bases. Trimming cost V 0 bases and J 2 bases; bases outside gene matches: 1. Germline-derived CDR1 and CDR2 are SGHDT and YYEEEE. The CDR3 contains 15 residues. CDR3 sequence reads: CASSLGGQGAYEQYF. Here the CDR3 DNA reads TGTGCCAGCAGCTTGGGGGGACAGGGGGCCTACGAGCAGTACTTC.

The V and J genes are TRBV4-2 and TRBJ1-2; D is unclear. Germline V gene sequence: CDR1 LGHNA, CDR2 YNFKEQ. V lost 0 bases and J 4 bases, leaving 12 bases between the germline ends. The CDR3 has 15 residues. CDR3 DNA: TGTGCCAGCAGCCAAGAAGAGATGGCTCGCTATGGCTACACCTTC. It is translated as CASSQEEMARYGYTF.

This rearrangement joins TRBV28 to TRBJ2-7, with D perhaps matching TRBD1 (6 bases). The length of the CDR3 is 15 residues. The V end was cut by 5 bases, the J end by 3 bases, with 17 bases between. Germline lookup yields CDR1 MDHEN and CDR2 SYDVKM. CDR3 amino acids: CASSRYRDTFYEQYF. In DNA form, the CDR3 reads TGTGCCAGCAGTCGATACAGGGACACCTTCTACGAGCAGTACTTC.

The chain's CDR3 is CASSLAGRGTEAFF. The DNA of the CDR3 is TGTGCCAGCAGCTTAGCAGGGAGGGGTACTGAAGCTTTCTTT. The chain links TRBV7-9 to TRBJ1-1; D is possibly TRBD1 (5 bases). The CDR3 spans 14 residues. Per the germline V gene, CDR1 is SEHNR and CDR2 is FQNEAQ (reference sequence). V lost 0 bases and J 5 bases, leaving 10 bases between the germline ends. Supplemented by reference TRBV7-9 and TRBJ1-1, the full variable domain reads DTGVSQNPRHKITKRGQNVTFRCDPISEHNRLYWYRQTLGQGPEFLTYFQNEAQLEKSRLLSDRFSAERPKGSFSTLEIQRTEQGDSAMYLCASSLAGRGTEAFFGQGTRLTVV.

The V and J genes are TRBV28 and TRBJ2-6; 12 positions match TRBD2. J was trimmed by 4 bases and V by 5 bases; bases with no gene match: 6. This CDR3 contains 17 residues. Germline assignment: CDR1 MDHEN and CDR2 SYDVKM. The CDR3 protein is CASSLAGGPKGANVLTF. CDR3 sequence (DNA): TGTGCCAGCAGTCTAGCGGGAGGGCCCAAGGGGGCCAACGTCCTGACTTTC. Together with reference TRBV28 and TRBJ2-6, the CDR3 gives the full variable domain: DVKVTQSSRYLVKRTGEKVFLECVQDMDHENMFWYRQDPGLGLRLIYFSYDVKMKEKGDIPEGYSVSREKKERFSLILESASTNQTSMYLCASSLAGGPKGANVLTFGAGSRLTVL.

The chain couples TRBV7-8 to TRBJ2-5, with unresolved D. Trimming stripped 0 bases from V and 1 base from J, with 9 bases between. Germline V gene lookup returns CDR1 SGHVS and CDR2 FQNEAQ. This CDR3 has 15 amino acids. The CDR3 reads CASSLAILPQETQYF. CDR3 nucleotides: TGTGCCAGCAGCTTAGCGATACTACCCCAAGAGACCCAGTACTTC.

The rearrangement joins TRBV21-1 to TRBJ1-1; the DNA was not compared with TRBD1, the D call given in the table. TRBV21-1 counts as a pseudogene. This CDR3 contains 13 residues. CDR3 bases: TGTGCCAGCTCAGGATCCGGCACTACTGAAGCTTTCTTT. Its protein is CASSGSGTTEAFF.

Written as DNA, the CDR3 is TGTGCCAGCAGGGGTGAAGGGATCTACGAGCAGTACTTC. It translates to CASRGEGIYEQYF. This chain uses TRBV2 with TRBJ2-7; D is uncertain. V lost 6 bases to trimming and J lost 3 bases, with 12 bases between them. The length of the CDR3 is 13 residues. Looked up from germline, CDR1 is SNHLY and CDR2 is FYNNEI.

Only one count was recorded for this clone. The V and J genes are TRBV5-4 and TRBJ2-1; TRBD2 might be the D (7 bases). Germline V gene data show CDR1 as SGHNT and CDR2 as YYREEE (reference sequence). The CDR3 runs 16 residues. V lost 4 bases and J 0 bases, leaving 14 bases between the germline ends. The chain's CDR3 is CASSRGGTVSYNEQFF. Written as DNA, the CDR3 is TGTGCCAGCAGCAGGGGGGGGACTGTCTCCTACAATGAGCAGTTCTTC.

The V call is TRBV29-1, the J call TRBJ2-1, with 9 bases aligning to TRBD1. Germline V CDR1 and CDR2: SQVTM, ANQGSEA. J lost 2 bases, V lost 7 bases, and 15 bases had no gene match. The CDR3 totals 17 residues. CDR3 DNA sequence: TGCAGCGCCAAAACAGGGGGCCGAGACCACCCCTACAATGAGCAGTTCTTC. Amino acids: CSAKTGGRDHPYNEQFF.